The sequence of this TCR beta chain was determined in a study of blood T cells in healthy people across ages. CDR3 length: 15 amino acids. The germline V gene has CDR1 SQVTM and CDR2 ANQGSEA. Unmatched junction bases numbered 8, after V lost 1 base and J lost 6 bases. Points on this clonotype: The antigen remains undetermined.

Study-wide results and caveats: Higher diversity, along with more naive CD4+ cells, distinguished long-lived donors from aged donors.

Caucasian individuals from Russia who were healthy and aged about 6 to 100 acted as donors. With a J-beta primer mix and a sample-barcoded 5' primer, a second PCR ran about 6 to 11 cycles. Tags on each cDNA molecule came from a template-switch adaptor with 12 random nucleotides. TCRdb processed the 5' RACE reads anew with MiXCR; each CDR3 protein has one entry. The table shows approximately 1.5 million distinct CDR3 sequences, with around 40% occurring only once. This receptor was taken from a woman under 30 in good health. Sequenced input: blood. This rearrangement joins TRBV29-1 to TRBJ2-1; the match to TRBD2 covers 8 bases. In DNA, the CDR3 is TGCAGCGTTGAAGGGGGAGTAGCGGGACTCAATGAGCAGTTCTTC. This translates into CSVEGGVAGLNEQFF.